The source of this T cell receptor (beta chain) is a study of human CD8 memory T cell subsets. The TCR beta sequencing libraries came from UMI-labeled 5' RACE. TCRdb reanalyzed the 5' RACE reads, giving one entry per CDR3 protein sequence and no DNA. There are several thousand distinct CDR3 sequences in the sample, with roughly a quarter held by the top ten. Of note for this clonotype: What it binds is not known.

The CDR3 runs to 15 residues. Germline V CDR1 and CDR2: LGHDT, YNNKEL (reference sequence). Study-level findings and limits: What was sequenced in this study was only the T cell receptor beta chains.

Early memory CD8+ T cells that were CCR7+ PD-1+ TIGIT+ and had exhausted-like traits were the TPEX cells. The chain has TRBV3-1 and TRBJ2-2. The receptor was derived from a human donor in good health. Sequenced material: CD8+ T cells from PBMCs. The CDR3 spells CASSQLSSNTGELFF.